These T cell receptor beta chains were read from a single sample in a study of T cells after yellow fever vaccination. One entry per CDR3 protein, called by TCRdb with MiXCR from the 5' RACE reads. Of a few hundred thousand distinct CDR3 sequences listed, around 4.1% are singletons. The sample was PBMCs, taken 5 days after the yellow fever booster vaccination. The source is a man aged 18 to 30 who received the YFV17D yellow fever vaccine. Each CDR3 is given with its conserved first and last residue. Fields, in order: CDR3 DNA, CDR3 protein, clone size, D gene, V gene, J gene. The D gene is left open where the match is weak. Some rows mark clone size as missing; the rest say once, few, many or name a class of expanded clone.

CDR3 DNA: TGTGCCAGCAGCTCCGGGGCAAGCGGGGGAGATACGCAGTATTTT
CDR3 protein: CASSSGASGGDTQYF
clone size: many
D gene: TRBD2
V gene: TRBV7-9
J gene: TRBJ2-3

CDR3 DNA: TGTGCCAGCAGTTACTCGGCCAGGAACGGGTCACCCCTCCACTTT
CDR3 protein: CASSYSARNGSPLHF
clone size: NA
D gene: NA
V gene: TRBV6-5
J gene: TRBJ1-6

CDR3 DNA: TGTGCCAGCAGCCAAACCCTAGCAAATACGCAGTATTTT
CDR3 protein: CASSQTLANTQYF
clone size: few
D gene: NA
V gene: TRBV4-2
J gene: TRBJ2-3

CDR3 DNA: TGTGCCAGCAGTGAATGGGGGGGCGGATTCAGCTCCTACGAGCAGTACTTC
CDR3 protein: CASSEWGGGFSSYEQYF
clone size: few
D gene: NA
V gene: TRBV25-1
J gene: TRBJ2-7

CDR3 DNA: TGCAGTGCTAGGATGGCTAGCGGGACCGGGGAGCTGTTTTTT
CDR3 protein: CSARMASGTGELFF
clone size: NA
D gene: TRBD2
V gene: TRBV20-1
J gene: TRBJ2-2

CDR3 DNA: TGTGCCACCAGCAGAGATAACGGGGGGGAGGCCCAGTACTTC
CDR3 protein: CATSRDNGGEAQYF
clone size: NA
D gene: TRBD2
V gene: TRBV15
J gene: TRBJ2-5

CDR3 DNA: TGTGCCAGCAGCGTAGCAGGCGGACCAGATACGCAGTATTTT
CDR3 protein: CASSVAGGPDTQYF
clone size: NA
D gene: NA
V gene: TRBV9
J gene: TRBJ2-3

CDR3 DNA: TGTGCCAGCAGCCAAGGGGTCCGGGAGAGCCCAGATACGCAGTATTTT
CDR3 protein: CASSQGVRESPDTQYF
clone size: NA
D gene: NA
V gene: TRBV4-2
J gene: TRBJ2-3

CDR3 DNA: TGCAGTGCTAGAAAAACAGGGTCTTCTTTCCACGAGCAGTACTTC
CDR3 protein: CSARKTGSSFHEQYF
clone size: NA
D gene: NA
V gene: TRBV20-1
J gene: TRBJ2-7

CDR3 DNA: TGCGCCAGCAGCCTCCGGGACAGGGGTACCTACGAGCAGTACTTC
CDR3 protein: CASSLRDRGTYEQYF
clone size: NA
D gene: TRBD1
V gene: TRBV5-1
J gene: TRBJ2-7

CDR3 DNA: TGTGCCAGCACAGTTCCGAGCTCCTACGAGCAGTACTTC
CDR3 protein: CASTVPSSYEQYF
clone size: NA
D gene: NA
V gene: TRBV6-6
J gene: TRBJ2-7

CDR3 DNA: TGTGCCAGCAGTCTGGGGACGGGGTCTGGCTATGGCTACACCTTC
CDR3 protein: CASSLGTGSGYGYTF
clone size: many
D gene: NA
V gene: TRBV14
J gene: TRBJ1-2

CDR3 DNA: TGCGCCAGCAGCATAGGGACAGGGGATAATTCACCCCTCCACTTT
CDR3 protein: CASSIGTGDNSPLHF
clone size: few
D gene: TRBD1
V gene: TRBV5-1
J gene: TRBJ1-6

CDR3 DNA: TGTGCCAGCAGGGCAAACATTCAGTACTTC
CDR3 protein: CASRANIQYF
clone size: NA
D gene: NA
V gene: TRBV6-1
J gene: TRBJ2-4

CDR3 DNA: TGCGCCAGCAGCTTACCCGGGACTAGTTGGATTAGGGCAGATACGCAGTATTTT
CDR3 protein: CASSLPGTSWIRADTQYF
clone size: NA
D gene: TRBD2
V gene: TRBV5-1
J gene: TRBJ2-3

CDR3 DNA: TGTGCCAGCAGGGGAACCCTAGCGGCCGAGCAGTACTTC
CDR3 protein: CASRGTLAAEQYF
clone size: NA
D gene: TRBD2
V gene: TRBV6-1
J gene: TRBJ2-7

CDR3 DNA: TGTGCCAGCAGCTTAGCCGTGGTTTTCACCGGGGAGCTGTTTTTT
CDR3 protein: CASSLAVVFTGELFF
clone size: few
D gene: NA
V gene: TRBV7-9
J gene: TRBJ2-2

CDR3 DNA: TGTGCCAGTAGTATGGAAGTACTAGCGAGGGAGACCCAGTACTTC
CDR3 protein: CASSMEVLARETQYF
clone size: few
D gene: TRBD2
V gene: TRBV19
J gene: TRBJ2-5

CDR3 DNA: TGTGCCAGCAGTAACTCCGGGACTAGTCGCTCCTACAATGAGCAGTTCTTC
CDR3 protein: CASSNSGTSRSYNEQFF
clone size: many
D gene: TRBD2
V gene: TRBV6-2/TRBV6-3
J gene: TRBJ2-1

CDR3 DNA: TGTGCCAGCAGTGGAGGCCAGGGGCCTAGCGGGGGGTTCCTCTACAATGAGCAGTTCTTC
CDR3 protein: CASSGGQGPSGGFLYNEQFF
clone size: few
D gene: TRBD2
V gene: TRBV6-2/TRBV6-3
J gene: TRBJ2-1

CDR3 DNA: TGTGCCAGCAGCTTGAAGTTCGGGGAGACCCAGTACTTC
CDR3 protein: CASSLKFGETQYF
clone size: NA
D gene: NA
V gene: TRBV7-3
J gene: TRBJ2-5

CDR3 DNA: TGTGCCAGCAGGAAAACTAGCGGGGGTTTCAATGAGCAGTTCTTC
CDR3 protein: CASRKTSGGFNEQFF
clone size: few
D gene: TRBD2
V gene: TRBV2
J gene: TRBJ2-1

CDR3 DNA: TGCGCCAGCAGCCAACGTAGCGGGGGGAACTCCTACAATGAGCAGTTCTTC
CDR3 protein: CASSQRSGGNSYNEQFF
clone size: few
D gene: TRBD2
V gene: TRBV4-3
J gene: TRBJ2-1

CDR3 DNA: TGTGCCAGCAGCCAAGGCTCAGGGGGCGACACTGAAGCTTTCTTT
CDR3 protein: CASSQGSGGDTEAFF
clone size: many
D gene: TRBD1
V gene: TRBV4-2
J gene: TRBJ1-1

CDR3 DNA: TGTGCCAGCACCCAAGGGGATATCTCCTACGAGCAGTACTTC
CDR3 protein: CASTQGDISYEQYF
clone size: many
D gene: NA
V gene: TRBV12-3/TRBV12-4
J gene: TRBJ2-7

CDR3 DNA: TGTGCCAGCAGCGTTGGGGGGGTCGAAAACATTCAGTACTTC
CDR3 protein: CASSVGGVENIQYF
clone size: few
D gene: TRBD2
V gene: TRBV9
J gene: TRBJ2-4

CDR3 DNA: TGTGCCAGCAGGGGAGTTGGCATAGCTTTCTTT
CDR3 protein: CASRGVGIAFF
clone size: many
D gene: NA
V gene: TRBV12-3/TRBV12-4
J gene: TRBJ1-1

CDR3 DNA: TGTGCCAGCAGCTTTGGTAGCGGGGGTCCCTCCTACAATGAGCAGTTCTTC
CDR3 protein: CASSFGSGGPSYNEQFF
clone size: few
D gene: TRBD2
V gene: TRBV7-2
J gene: TRBJ2-1

CDR3 DNA: TGTGCCAGCAGCGAACCCGGAAGGGGCGAGCAGTACTTC
CDR3 protein: CASSEPGRGEQYF
clone size: NA
D gene: NA
V gene: TRBV6-2/TRBV6-3
J gene: TRBJ2-7

CDR3 DNA: TGTGCCACGACGGCAGCCTCTGGAAACACCATATATTTT
CDR3 protein: CATTAASGNTIYF
clone size: few
D gene: NA
V gene: TRBV10-3
J gene: TRBJ1-3

CDR3 DNA: TGCGCCAGCAGCCAAGTGAGTCCGCGGGGTAGAATAGATACGCAGTATTTT
CDR3 protein: CASSQVSPRGRIDTQYF
clone size: few
D gene: NA
V gene: TRBV4-1
J gene: TRBJ2-3

CDR3 DNA: TGTGCCACCAGTGATTGGGGTGGCACTGAAGCTTTCTTT
CDR3 protein: CATSDWGGTEAFF
clone size: NA
D gene: NA
V gene: TRBV24-1
J gene: TRBJ1-1

CDR3 DNA: TGTGCCAGCAGCTTAAACCGACAGGGTAGGGGGAGAGCGGAGTTGGCTTTCTTT
CDR3 protein: CASSLNRQGRGRAELAFF
clone size: NA
D gene: TRBD1
V gene: TRBV5-5
J gene: TRBJ1-1

CDR3 DNA: TGCGCCAGCAGCCGGGACTTCTACGAGCAGTACTTC
CDR3 protein: CASSRDFYEQYF
clone size: many
D gene: NA
V gene: TRBV5-1
J gene: TRBJ2-7

CDR3 DNA: TGTGCCAGCAGCCTCAAGACTTCGTACCAAGAGACCCAGTACTTC
CDR3 protein: CASSLKTSYQETQYF
clone size: many
D gene: NA
V gene: TRBV7-6
J gene: TRBJ2-5

CDR3 DNA: TGTGCCAGCCAGAGGGGACTAGCCCCGGAGGGGCAGTTCTTC
CDR3 protein: CASQRGLAPEGQFF
clone size: many
D gene: TRBD2
V gene: TRBV7-6
J gene: TRBJ2-1

CDR3 DNA: TGTGCCAGCGCGTGGGGACTAGCGAAACAAGAGACCCAGTACTTC
CDR3 protein: CASAWGLAKQETQYF
clone size: few
D gene: TRBD2
V gene: TRBV7-2
J gene: TRBJ2-5

CDR3 DNA: TGTGCCAGTAGTCTCTCGGACTCGAGTCTTGGGAACACTGAAGCTTTCTTT
CDR3 protein: CASSLSDSSLGNTEAFF
clone size: few
D gene: NA
V gene: TRBV19
J gene: TRBJ1-1

CDR3 DNA: TGCAGTGCTAGGCCGGGACAGTCAAATCAGCCCCAGCATTTT
CDR3 protein: CSARPGQSNQPQHF
clone size: NA
D gene: TRBD1
V gene: TRBV20-1
J gene: TRBJ1-5

CDR3 DNA: TGTGCCAGCAGCGCTGGACTAGCGCACAATGAGCAGTTCTTC
CDR3 protein: CASSAGLAHNEQFF
clone size: NA
D gene: TRBD2
V gene: TRBV4-2
J gene: TRBJ2-1

CDR3 DNA: TGTGCCAGTAGCCCATACCCCCTGACGGCATCCAAAAACATTCAGTACTTC
CDR3 protein: CASSPYPLTASKNIQYF
clone size: NA
D gene: NA
V gene: TRBV19
J gene: TRBJ2-4

CDR3 DNA: TGCGCCAGCAGCTTGCGGGGGTCCGGCACTGAAGCTTTCTTT
CDR3 protein: CASSLRGSGTEAFF
clone size: many
D gene: NA
V gene: TRBV5-1
J gene: TRBJ1-1

CDR3 DNA: TGTGCCAGCAGTGTACCGGGACAGGGGACCACTGAAGCTTTCTTT
CDR3 protein: CASSVPGQGTTEAFF
clone size: NA
D gene: TRBD1
V gene: TRBV25-1
J gene: TRBJ1-1